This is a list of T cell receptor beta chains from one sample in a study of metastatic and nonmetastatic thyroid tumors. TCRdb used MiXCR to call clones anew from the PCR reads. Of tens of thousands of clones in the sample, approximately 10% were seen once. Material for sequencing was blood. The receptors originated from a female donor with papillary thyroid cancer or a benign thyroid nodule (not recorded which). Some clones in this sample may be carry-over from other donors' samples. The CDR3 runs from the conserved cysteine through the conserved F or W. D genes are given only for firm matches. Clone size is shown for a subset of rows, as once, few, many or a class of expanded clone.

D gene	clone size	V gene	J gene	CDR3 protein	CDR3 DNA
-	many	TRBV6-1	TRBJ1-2	CASSDTDSYGYTF	TGTGCCAGCAGTGATACGGACTCCTATGGCTACACCTTC
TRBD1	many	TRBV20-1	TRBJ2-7	CSAGTGGTYEQYF	TGCAGTGCCGGGACAGGAGGGACCTACGAGCAGTACTTC
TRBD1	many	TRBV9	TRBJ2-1	CASSGTGWDEQFF	TGTGCCAGCAGCGGGACAGGGTGGGATGAGCAGTTCTTC
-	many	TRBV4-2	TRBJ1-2	CASSQGQGPNYGYTF	TGTGCCAGCAGCCAAGGGCAGGGGCCTAACTATGGCTACACCTTC
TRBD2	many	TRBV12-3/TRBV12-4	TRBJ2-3	CASSLSPGLEIGAATQYF	TGTGCCAGCAGTTTATCCCCGGGACTAGAAATCGGTGCAGCTACGCAGTATTTT
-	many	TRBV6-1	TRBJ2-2	CASSEEGVTTGELFF	TGTGCCAGCAGTGAGGAAGGGGTGACCACCGGGGAGCTGTTTTTT
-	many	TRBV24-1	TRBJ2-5	CATSDVRQETQYF	TGTGCCACCAGTGATGTCAGGCAAGAGACCCAGTACTTC
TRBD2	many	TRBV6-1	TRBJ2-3	CASSTRTSGRTDTQYF	TGTGCCAGCAGTACCCGGACTAGCGGGAGGACAGATACGCAGTATTTT
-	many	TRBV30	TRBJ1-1	CAWSVLGNTEAFF	TGTGCCTGGAGTGTACTCGGGAACACTGAAGCTTTCTTT
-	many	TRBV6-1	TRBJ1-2	CASSGNPGTYGYTF	TGTGCCAGCAGTGGCAACCCCGGGACCTATGGCTACACCTTC
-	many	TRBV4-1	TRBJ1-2	CASSQQISGGSGYGYTF	TGCGCCAGCAGCCAACAAATTTCCGGGGGCTCTGGCTATGGCTACACCTTC
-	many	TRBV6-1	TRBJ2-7	CASTPGGTGGEQYF	TGTGCCAGCACCCCCGGCGGTACCGGAGGCGAGCAGTACTTC
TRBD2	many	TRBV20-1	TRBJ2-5	CSAISFLRLAGQETQYF	TGCAGTGCTATATCGTTCCTCCGGCTAGCGGGACAAGAGACCCAGTACTTC
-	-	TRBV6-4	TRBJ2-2	CASSDSGFTWYTGELFF	TGTGCCAGCAGTGACTCGGGGTTCACATGGTACACCGGGGAGCTGTTTTTT
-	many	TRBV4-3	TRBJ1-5	CASSQDLGSQPQHF	TGCGCCAGCAGCCAAGATCTTGGGAGTCAGCCCCAGCATTTT
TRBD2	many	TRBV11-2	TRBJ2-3	CASSLVGGSSIDTQYF	TGTGCCAGCAGCTTAGTTGGCGGGAGCTCTATAGATACGCAGTATTTT
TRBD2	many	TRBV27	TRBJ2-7	CASSPVGLAGTYEQYF	TGTGCCAGCAGTCCCGTGGGACTAGCGGGGACTTACGAGCAGTACTTC
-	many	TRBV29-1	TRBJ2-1	CACRENNEQFF	TGCGCGTGCCGGGAAAACAATGAGCAGTTCTTC
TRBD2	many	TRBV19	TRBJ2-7	CASSLTLTSGRSPYYEQYF	TGTGCCAGTAGTCTGACCCTGACTAGCGGGAGATCACCTTACTACGAGCAGTACTTC
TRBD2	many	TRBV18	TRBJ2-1	CASSRTTSPENNEQFF	TGTGCCAGCTCACGGACGACTAGCCCCGAAAACAATGAGCAGTTCTTC
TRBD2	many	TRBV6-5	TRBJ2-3	CASRTGLAGGGITDTQYF	TGTGCCAGCAGGACCGGACTAGCGGGAGGGGGAATCACAGATACGCAGTATTTT
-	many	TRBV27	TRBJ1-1	CASRNSPNTEAFF	TGTGCCAGCAGAAACAGCCCGAACACTGAAGCTTTCTTT
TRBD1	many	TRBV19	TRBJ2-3	CASSRVGTGGYDTQYF	TGTGCCAGTAGCCGGGTCGGGACAGGGGGCTATGATACGCAGTATTTT
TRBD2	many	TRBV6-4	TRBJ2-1	CASSEGTSGYNEQFF	TGTGCCAGCAGTGAGGGGACTAGCGGCTACAATGAGCAGTTCTTC